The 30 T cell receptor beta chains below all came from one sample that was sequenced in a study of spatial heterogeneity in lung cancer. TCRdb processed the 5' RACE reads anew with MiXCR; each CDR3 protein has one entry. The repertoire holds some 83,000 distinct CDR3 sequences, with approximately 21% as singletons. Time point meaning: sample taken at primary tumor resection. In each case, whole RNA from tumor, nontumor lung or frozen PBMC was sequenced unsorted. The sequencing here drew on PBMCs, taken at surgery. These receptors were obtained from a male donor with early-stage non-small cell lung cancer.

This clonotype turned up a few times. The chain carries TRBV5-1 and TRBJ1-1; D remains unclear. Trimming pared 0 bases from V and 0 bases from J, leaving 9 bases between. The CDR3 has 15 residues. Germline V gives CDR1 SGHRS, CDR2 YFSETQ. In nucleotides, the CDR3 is TGCGCCAGCAGCTTGGTGGTGGGAATGAACACTGAAGCTTTCTTT. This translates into CASSLVVGMNTEAFF.

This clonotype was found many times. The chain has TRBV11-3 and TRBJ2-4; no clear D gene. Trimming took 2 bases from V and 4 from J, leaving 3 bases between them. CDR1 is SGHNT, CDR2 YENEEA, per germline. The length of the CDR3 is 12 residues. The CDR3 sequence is CASSLSKNIQYF. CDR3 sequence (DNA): TGTGCCAGCAGCTTAAGTAAAAACATTCAGTACTTC.

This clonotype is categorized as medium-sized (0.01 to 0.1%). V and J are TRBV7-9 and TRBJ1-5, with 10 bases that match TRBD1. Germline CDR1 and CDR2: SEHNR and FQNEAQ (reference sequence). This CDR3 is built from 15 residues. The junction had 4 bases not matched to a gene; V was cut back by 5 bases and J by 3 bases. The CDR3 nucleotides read TGTGCCAGCAGCATAGGACAGGGGGTCAATCAGCCCCAGCATTTT. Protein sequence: CASSIGQGVNQPQHF.

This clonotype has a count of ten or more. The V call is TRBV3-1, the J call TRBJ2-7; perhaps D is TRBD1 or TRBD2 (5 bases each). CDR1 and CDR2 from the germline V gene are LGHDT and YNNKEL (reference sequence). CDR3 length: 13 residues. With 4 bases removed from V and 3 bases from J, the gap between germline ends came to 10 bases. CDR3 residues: CASSLGRNYEQYF. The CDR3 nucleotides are TGTGCCAGCAGCCTGGGACGGAACTACGAGCAGTACTTC.

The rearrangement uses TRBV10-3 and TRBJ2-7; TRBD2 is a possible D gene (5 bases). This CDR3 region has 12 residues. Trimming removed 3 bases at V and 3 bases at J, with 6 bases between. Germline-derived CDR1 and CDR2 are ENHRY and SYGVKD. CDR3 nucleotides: TGTGCCATCAGTGATCGGGGCTACGAGCAGTACTTC. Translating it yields CAISDRGYEQYF.

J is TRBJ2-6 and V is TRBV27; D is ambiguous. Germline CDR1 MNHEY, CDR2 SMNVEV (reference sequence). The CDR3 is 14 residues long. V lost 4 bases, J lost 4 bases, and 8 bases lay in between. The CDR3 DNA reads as TGTGCCAGCAGTTATGGTGGGGGGGCCAACGTCCTGACTTTC. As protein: CASSYGGGANVLTF.

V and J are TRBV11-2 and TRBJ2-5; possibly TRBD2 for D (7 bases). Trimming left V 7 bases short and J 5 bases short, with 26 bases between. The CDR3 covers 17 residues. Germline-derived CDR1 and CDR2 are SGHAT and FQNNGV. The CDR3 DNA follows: TGTGCCAGCACGAAATCCCTTAACGGGGGGCTATCCGAGACCCAGTACTTC. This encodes CASTKSLNGGLSETQYF. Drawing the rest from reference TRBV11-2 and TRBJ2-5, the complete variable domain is EAGVAQSPRYKIIEKRQSVAFWCNPISGHATLYWYQQILGQGPKLLIQFQNNGVVDDSQLPKDRFSAERLKGVDSTLKIQPAKLEDSAVYLCASTKSLNGGLSETQYFGPGTRLLVL.

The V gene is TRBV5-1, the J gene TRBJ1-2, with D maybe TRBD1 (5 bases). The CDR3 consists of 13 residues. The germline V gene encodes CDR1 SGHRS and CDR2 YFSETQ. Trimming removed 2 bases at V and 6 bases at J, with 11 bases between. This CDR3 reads CASSLEGPHGYTF. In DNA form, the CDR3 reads TGCGCCAGCAGCTTAGAGGGGCCCCATGGCTACACCTTC. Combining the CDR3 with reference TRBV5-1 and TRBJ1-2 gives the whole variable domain KAGVTQTPRYLIKTRGQQVTLSCSPISGHRSVSWYQQTPGQGLQFLFEYFSETQRNKGNFPGRFSGRQFSNSRSEMNVSTLELGDSALYLCASSLEGPHGYTFGSGTRLTVV.

The CDR3 DNA sequence: TGTGCCAGCAGGATTAGCGGGAGATCTAGCACAGATACGCAGTATTTT. It specifies CASRISGRSSTDTQYF. The chain uses TRBV27 and TRBJ2-3; TRBD2 matches at 9 bases. Trimming removed 6 bases from V and 0 bases from J; junction bases left unmatched: 7. Germline V gene lookup returns CDR1 MNHEY and CDR2 SMNVEV (reference sequence). There are 16 residues in the CDR3.

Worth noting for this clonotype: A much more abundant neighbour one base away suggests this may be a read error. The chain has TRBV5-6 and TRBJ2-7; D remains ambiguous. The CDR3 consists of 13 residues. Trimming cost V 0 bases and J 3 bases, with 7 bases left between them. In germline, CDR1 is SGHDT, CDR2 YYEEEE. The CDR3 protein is CASSLGTDYEQYF. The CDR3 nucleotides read TGTGCCAGCAGCTTGGGGACGGACTACGAGCAGTACTTC.

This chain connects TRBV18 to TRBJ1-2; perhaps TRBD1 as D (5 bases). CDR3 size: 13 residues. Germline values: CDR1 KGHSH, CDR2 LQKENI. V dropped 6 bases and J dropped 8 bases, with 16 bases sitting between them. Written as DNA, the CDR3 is TGTGCCAGCTCCAATGGAGAGGGGAACGGCTACACCTTC. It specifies CASSNGEGNGYTF.

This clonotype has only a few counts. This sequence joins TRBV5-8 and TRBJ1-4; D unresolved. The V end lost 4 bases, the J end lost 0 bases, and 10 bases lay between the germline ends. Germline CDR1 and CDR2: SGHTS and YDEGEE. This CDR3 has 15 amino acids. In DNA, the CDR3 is TGTGCCAGCAGCCGTGAGCCTGCAACTAATGAAAAACTGTTTTTT. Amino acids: CASSREPATNEKLFF.

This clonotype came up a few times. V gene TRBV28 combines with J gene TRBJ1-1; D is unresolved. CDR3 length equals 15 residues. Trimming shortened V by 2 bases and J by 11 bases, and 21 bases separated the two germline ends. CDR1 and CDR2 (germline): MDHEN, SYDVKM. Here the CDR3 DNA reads TGTGCCAGCAGTTTAGTTGACGCCGCAGGTTTGAGGGCTTTCTTT. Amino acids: CASSLVDAAGLRAFF.

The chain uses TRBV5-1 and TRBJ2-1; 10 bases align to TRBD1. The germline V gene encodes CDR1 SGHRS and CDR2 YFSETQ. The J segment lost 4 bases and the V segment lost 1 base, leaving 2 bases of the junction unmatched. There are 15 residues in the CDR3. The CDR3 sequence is CASSLWGQGYNEQFF. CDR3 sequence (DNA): TGCGCCAGCAGCTTGTGGGGACAGGGGTACAATGAGCAGTTCTTC.

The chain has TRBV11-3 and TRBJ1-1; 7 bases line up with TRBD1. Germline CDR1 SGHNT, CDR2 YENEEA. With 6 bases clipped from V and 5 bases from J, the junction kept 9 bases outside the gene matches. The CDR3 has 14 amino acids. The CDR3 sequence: CASRPTDRTTEAFF. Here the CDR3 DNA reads TGTGCCAGCAGACCAACGGACAGGACGACTGAAGCTTTCTTT.

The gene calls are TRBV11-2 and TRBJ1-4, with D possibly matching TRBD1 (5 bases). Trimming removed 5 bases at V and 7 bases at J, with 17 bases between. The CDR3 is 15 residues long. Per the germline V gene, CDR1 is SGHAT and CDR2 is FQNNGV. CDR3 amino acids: CASSPWGSISEKLFF. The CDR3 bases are TGTGCCAGCAGCCCTTGGGGCTCGATCTCTGAAAAACTGTTTTTT. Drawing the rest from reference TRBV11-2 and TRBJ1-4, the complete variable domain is EAGVAQSPRYKIIEKRQSVAFWCNPISGHATLYWYQQILGQGPKLLIQFQNNGVVDDSQLPKDRFSAERLKGVDSTLKIQPAKLEDSAVYLCASSPWGSISEKLFFGSGTQLSVL.

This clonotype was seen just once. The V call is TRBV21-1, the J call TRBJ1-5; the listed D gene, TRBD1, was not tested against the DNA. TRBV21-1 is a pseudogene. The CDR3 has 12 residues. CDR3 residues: CASSTFRGPQHF. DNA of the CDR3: TGTGCCAGCAGCACATTCAGGGGGCCCCAGCATTTT.

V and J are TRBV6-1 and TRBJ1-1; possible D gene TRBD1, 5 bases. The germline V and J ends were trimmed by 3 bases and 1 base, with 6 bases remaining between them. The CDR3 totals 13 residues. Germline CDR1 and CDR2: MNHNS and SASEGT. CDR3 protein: CASSDTGNTEAFF. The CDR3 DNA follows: TGTGCCAGCAGTGATACAGGGAACACTGAAGCTTTCTTT.

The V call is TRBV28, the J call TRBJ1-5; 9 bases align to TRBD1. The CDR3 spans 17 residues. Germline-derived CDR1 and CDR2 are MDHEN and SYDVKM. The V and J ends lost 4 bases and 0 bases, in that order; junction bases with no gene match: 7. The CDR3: CASSSGQGLYSNQPQHF. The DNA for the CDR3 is TGTGCCAGCAGTTCGGGACAGGGCCTGTATAGCAATCAGCCCCAGCATTTT.

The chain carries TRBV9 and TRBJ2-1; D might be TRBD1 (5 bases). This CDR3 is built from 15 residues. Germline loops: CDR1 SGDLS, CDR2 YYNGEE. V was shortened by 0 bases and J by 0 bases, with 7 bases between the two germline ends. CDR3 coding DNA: TGTGCCAGCAGCGTAGACCAGGGCTCCTACAATGAGCAGTTCTTC. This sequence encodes CASSVDQGSYNEQFF.

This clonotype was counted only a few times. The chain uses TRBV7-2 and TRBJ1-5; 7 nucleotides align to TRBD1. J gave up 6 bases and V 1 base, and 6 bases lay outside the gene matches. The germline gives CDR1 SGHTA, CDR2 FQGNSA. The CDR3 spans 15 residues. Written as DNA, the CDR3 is TGTGCCAGCAGCTTAGTACAGGGGATTGGTCAGCCCCAGCATTTT. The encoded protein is CASSLVQGIGQPQHF.

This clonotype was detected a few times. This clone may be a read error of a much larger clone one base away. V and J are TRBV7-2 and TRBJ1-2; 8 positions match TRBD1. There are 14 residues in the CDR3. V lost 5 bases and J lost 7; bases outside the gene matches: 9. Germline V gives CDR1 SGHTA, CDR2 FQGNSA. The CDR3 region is CASSPGQGEGGYTF. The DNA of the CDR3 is TGTGCCAGCAGCCCTGGACAGGGTGAGGGTGGCTACACCTTC. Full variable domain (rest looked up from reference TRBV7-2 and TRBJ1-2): GAGVSQSPSNKVTEKGKDVELRCDPISGHTALYWYRQSLGQGLEFLIYFQGNSAPDKSGLPSDRFSAERTGGSVSTLTIQRTQQEDSAVYLCASSPGQGEGGYTFGSGTRLTVV.

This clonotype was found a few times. CDR3 bases: TGTGCCAGCAGCCCCCGGGCCAGCACAGATACGCAGTATTTT. Residues: CASSPRASTDTQYF. This chain joins TRBV12-3 or TRBV12-4 and TRBJ2-3, with D unresolved. Deletions cut 6 bases from V and 0 bases from J, with 10 bases between. The length of the CDR3 is 14 residues.

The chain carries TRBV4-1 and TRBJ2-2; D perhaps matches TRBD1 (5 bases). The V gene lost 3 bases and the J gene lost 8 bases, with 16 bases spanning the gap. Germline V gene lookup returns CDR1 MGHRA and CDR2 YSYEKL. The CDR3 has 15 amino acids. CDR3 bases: TGCGCCAGCAGCCAGGTCTTTACCAGGGCGGGGGAGCTGTTTTTT. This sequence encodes CASSQVFTRAGELFF.

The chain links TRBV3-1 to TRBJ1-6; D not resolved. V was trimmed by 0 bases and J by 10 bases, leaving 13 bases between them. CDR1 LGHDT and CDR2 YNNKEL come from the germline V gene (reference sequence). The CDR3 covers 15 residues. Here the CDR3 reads CASSQDGGIRSPLHF. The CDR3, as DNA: TGTGCCAGCAGCCAAGATGGAGGGATTAGGTCACCCCTCCACTTT.

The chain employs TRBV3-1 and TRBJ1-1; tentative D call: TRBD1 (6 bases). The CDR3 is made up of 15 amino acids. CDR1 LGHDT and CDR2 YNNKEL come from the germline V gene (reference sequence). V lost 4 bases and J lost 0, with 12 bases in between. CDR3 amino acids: CASSPKDRMNTEAFF. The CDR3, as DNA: TGTGCCAGCAGCCCCAAAGACAGGATGAACACTGAAGCTTTCTTT.

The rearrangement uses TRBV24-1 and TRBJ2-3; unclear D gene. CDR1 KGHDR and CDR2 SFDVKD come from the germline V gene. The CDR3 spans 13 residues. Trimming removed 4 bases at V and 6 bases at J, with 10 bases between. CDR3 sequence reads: CATSDPPRDTQYF. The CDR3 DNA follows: TGTGCCACCAGTGACCCCCCCAGGGATACGCAGTATTTT.

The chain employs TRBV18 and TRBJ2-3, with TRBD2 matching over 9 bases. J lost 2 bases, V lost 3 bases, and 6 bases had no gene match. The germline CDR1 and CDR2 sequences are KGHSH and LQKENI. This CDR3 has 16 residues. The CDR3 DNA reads TGTGCCAGCTCACCTCAGTCTAGCGGGGTCACAGATACGCAGTATTTT. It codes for CASSPQSSGVTDTQYF. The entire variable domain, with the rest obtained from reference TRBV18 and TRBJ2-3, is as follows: NAGVMQNPRHLVRRRGQEARLRCSPMKGHSHVYWYRQLPEEGLKFMVYLQKENIIDESGMPKERFSAEFPKEGPSILRIQQVVRGDSAAYFCASSPQSSGVTDTQYFGPGTRLTVL.

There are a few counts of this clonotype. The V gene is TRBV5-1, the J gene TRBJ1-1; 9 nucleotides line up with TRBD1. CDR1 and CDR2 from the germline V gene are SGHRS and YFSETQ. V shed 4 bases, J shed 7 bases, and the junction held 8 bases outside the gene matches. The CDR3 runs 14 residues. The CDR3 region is CASSTGTGNGEAFF. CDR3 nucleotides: TGCGCCAGCAGCACCGGGACAGGGAACGGTGAAGCTTTCTTT.

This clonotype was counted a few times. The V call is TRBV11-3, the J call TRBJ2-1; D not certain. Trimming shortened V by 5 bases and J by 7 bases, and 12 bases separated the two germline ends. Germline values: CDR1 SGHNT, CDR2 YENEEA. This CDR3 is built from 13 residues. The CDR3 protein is CASSTENLNEQFF. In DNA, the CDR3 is TGTGCCAGCAGCACCGAAAATCTGAATGAGCAGTTCTTC.